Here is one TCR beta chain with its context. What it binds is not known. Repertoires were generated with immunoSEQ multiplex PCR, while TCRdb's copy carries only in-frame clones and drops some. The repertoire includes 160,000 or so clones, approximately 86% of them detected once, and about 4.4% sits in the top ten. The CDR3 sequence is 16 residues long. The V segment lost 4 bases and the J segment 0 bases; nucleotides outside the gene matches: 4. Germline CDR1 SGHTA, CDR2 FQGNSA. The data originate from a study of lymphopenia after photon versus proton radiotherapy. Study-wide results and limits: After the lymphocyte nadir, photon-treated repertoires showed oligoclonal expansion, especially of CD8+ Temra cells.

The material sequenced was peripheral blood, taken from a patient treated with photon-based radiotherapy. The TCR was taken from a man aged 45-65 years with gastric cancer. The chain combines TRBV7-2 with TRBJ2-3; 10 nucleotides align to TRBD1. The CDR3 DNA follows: TGTGCCAGCAGCTCCCGGACAGGGGGTAGCACAGATACGCAGTATTTT. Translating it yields CASSSRTGGSTDTQYF.